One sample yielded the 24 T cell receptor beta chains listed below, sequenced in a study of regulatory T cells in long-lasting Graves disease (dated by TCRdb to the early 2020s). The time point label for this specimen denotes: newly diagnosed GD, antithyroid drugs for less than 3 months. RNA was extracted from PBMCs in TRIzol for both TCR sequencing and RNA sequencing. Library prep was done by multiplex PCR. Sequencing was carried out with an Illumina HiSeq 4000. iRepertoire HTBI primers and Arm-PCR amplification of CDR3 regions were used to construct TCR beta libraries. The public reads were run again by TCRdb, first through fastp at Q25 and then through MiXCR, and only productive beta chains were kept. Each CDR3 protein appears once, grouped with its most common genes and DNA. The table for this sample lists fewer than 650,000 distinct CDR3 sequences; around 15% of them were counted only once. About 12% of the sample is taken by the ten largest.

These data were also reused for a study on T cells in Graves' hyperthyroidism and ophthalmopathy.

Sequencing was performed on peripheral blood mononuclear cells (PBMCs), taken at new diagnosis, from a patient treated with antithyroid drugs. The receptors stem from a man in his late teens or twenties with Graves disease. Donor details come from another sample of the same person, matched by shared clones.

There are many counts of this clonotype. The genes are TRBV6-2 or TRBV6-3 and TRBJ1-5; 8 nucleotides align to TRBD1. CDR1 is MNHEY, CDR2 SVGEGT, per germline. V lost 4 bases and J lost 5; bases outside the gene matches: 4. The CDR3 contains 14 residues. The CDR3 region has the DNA TGTGCCAGCAGTTCCCTGACAGGGGATCAGCCCCAGCATTTT. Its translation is CASSSLTGDQPQHF.

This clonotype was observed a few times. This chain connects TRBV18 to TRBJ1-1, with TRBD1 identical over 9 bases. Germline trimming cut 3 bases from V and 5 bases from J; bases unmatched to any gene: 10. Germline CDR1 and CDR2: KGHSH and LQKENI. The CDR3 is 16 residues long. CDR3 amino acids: CASSPNGQGRETEAFF. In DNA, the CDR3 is TGTGCCAGCTCACCGAACGGACAGGGGCGCGAGACTGAAGCTTTCTTT.

This chain's CDR3 is CASSLGGQGQNSPLHF. CDR3 in DNA: TGCGCCAGCAGCTTGGGTGGACAGGGACAGAATTCACCCCTCCACTTT. The genes are TRBV5-1 and TRBJ1-6, with TRBD1 identical over 8 bases. Germline V gives CDR1 SGHRS, CDR2 YFSETQ. Trimming cost V 0 bases and J 7 bases; bases outside gene matches: 6. The CDR3 length is 16 residues.

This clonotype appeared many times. CDR3 DNA: TGTGCCAGCAGCCCCCTAGCGGGGGAATACAATGAGCAGTTCTTC. Its protein is CASSPLAGEYNEQFF. The J gene is TRBJ2-1, the V gene TRBV4-2; 10 bases line up with TRBD2. The CDR3 spans 15 residues. J gave up 4 bases and V 4 bases, and 4 bases lay outside the gene matches. CDR1 is LGHNA, CDR2 YNFKEQ, per germline.

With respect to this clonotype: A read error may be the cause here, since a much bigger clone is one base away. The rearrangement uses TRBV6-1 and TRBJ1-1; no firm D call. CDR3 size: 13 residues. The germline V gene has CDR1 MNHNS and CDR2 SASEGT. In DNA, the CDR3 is TGTGCCAGCAGTCGACTGATGAACACTGAAGCTCTCTTT. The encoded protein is CASSRLMNTEALF.

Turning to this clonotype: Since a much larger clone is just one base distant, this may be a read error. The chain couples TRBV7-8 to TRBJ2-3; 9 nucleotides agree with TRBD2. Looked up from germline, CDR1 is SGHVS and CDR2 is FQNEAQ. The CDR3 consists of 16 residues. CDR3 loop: CASSLWASGVTDTRYF. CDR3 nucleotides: TGTGCCAGCAGCTTATGGGCTAGCGGGGTAACAGATACGCGGTATTTT.

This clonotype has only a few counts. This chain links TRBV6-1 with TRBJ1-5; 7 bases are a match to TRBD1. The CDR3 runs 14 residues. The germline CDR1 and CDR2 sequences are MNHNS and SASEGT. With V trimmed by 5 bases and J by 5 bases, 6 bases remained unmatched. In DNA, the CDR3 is TGTGCCAGCAGTCATAGGACAGGAGATCAGCCCCAGCATTTT. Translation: CASSHRTGDQPQHF.

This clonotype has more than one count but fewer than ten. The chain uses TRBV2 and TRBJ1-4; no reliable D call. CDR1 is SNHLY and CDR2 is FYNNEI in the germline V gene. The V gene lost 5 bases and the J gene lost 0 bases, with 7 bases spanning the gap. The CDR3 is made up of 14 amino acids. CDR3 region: CASSILTTNEKLFF. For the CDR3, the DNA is TGTGCCAGCAGTATACTTACAACTAATGAAAAACTGTTTTTT.

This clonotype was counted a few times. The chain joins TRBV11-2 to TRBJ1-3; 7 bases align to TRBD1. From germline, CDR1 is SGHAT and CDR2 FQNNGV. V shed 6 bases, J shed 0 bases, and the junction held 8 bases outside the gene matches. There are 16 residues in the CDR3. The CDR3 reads CASRAWEGASGNTIYF. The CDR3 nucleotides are TGTGCCAGCAGGGCATGGGAGGGGGCCTCTGGAAACACCATATATTTT.

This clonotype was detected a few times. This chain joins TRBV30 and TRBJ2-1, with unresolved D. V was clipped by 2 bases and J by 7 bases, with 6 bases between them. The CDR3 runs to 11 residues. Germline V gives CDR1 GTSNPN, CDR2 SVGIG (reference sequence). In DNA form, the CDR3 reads TGTGCCTGGAGTCCCCTGAATGAGCAGTTCTTC. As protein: CAWSPLNEQFF.

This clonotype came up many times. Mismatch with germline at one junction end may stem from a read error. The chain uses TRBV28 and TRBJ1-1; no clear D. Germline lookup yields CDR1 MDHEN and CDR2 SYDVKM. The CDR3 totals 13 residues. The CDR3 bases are TGTGCCAGCAGCTTATCGATAAACACTGAAGCTTTCTTT. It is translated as CASSLSINTEAFF.

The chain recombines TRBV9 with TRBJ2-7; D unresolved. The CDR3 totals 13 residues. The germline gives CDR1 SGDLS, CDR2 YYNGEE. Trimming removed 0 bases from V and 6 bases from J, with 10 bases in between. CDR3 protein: CASSVATGSEQYF. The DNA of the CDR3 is TGTGCCAGCAGCGTAGCTACCGGGTCCGAGCAGTACTTC.

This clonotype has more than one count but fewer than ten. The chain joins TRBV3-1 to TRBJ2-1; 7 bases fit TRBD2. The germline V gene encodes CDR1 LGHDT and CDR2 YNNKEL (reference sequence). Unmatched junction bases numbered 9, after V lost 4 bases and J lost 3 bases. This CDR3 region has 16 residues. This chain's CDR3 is CASSRGGWLDYNEQFF. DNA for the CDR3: TGTGCCAGCAGCCGGGGGGGGTGGCTTGACTACAATGAGCAGTTCTTC.

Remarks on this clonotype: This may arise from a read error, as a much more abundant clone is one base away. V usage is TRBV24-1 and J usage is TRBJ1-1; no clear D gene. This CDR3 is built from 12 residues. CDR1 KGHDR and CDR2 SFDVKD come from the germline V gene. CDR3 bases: TGTGCCACCAGTGGCCGGAGAACTGGAGCTTTCTTT. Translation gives CATSGRRTGAFF.

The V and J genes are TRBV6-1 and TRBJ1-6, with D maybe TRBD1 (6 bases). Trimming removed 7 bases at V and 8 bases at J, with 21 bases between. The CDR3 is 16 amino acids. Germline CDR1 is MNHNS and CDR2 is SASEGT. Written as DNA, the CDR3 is TGTGCCAGCACTACCCACAAGGACAGTAACTATTCACCCCTCCACTTT. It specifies CASTTHKDSNYSPLHF.

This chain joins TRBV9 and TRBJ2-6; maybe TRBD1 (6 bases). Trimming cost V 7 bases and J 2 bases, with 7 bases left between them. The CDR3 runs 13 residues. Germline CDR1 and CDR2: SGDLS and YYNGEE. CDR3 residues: CASSGAGANVLTF. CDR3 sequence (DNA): TGTGCCAGCTCAGGGGCTGGGGCCAACGTCCTGACTTTC. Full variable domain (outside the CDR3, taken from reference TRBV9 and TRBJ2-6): DSGVTQTPKHLITATGQRVTLRCSPRSGDLSVYWYQQSLDQGLQFLIQYYNGEERAKGNILERFSAQQFPDLHSELNLSSLELGDSALYFCASSGAGANVLTFGAGSRLTVL.

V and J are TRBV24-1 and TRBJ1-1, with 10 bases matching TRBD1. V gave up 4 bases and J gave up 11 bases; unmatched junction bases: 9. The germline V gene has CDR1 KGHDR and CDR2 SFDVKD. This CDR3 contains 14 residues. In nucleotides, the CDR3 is TGTGCCACCAGTGACCTGACAGGGGGCGCGGGCGCTTTCTTT. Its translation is CATSDLTGGAGAFF.

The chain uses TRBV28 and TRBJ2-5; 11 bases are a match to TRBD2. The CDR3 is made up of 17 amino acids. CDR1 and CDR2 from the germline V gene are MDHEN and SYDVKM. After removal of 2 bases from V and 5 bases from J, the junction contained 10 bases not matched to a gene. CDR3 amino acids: CASSLGLGTSGRETQYF. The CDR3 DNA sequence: TGTGCCAGCAGTTTAGGACTGGGGACTAGCGGACGGGAGACCCAGTACTTC.

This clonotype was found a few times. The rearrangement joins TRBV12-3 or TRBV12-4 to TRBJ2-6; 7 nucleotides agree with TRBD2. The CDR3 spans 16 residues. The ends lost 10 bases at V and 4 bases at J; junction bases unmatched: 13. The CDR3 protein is CATSIGEGPGANVLTF. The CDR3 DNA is TGTGCCACTTCAATCGGGGAGGGTCCAGGGGCCAACGTCCTGACTTTC.

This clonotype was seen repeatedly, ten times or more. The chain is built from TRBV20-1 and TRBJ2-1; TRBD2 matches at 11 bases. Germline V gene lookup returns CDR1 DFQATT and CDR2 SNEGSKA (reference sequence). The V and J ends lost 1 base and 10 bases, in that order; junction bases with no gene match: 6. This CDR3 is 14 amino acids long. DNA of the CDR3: TGCAGTGCTAGAGTGAGACTAGCGGGATCCGAGCAGTTCTTC. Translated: CSARVRLAGSEQFF.

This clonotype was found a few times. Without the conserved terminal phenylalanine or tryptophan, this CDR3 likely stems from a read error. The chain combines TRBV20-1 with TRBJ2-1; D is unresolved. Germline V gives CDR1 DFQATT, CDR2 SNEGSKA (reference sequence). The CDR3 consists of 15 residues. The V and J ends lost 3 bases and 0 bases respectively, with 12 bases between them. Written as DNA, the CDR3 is TGCAGTGCTAGTACGGGCCGCAGCTCCTACAATGAGCAGTTCCTC. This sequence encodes CSASTGRSSYNEQFL.

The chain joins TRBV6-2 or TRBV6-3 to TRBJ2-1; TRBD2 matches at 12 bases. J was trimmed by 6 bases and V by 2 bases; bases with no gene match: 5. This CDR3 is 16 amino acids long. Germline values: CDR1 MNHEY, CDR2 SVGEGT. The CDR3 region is CASSYQRLAGVNEQFF. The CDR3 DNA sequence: TGTGCCAGCAGTTACCAAAGACTAGCGGGAGTCAATGAGCAGTTCTTC.

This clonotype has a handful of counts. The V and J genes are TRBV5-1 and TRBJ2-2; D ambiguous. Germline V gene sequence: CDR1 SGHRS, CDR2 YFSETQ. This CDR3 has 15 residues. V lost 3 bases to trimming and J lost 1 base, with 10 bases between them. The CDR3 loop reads CASSWVPGNTGELFF. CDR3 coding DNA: TGCGCCAGCAGCTGGGTACCTGGGAACACCGGGGAGCTGTTTTTT.

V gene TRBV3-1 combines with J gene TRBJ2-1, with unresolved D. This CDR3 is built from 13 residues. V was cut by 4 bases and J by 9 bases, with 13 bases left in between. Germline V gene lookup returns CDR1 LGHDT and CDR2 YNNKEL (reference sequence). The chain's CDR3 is CASSLSLGSEQFF. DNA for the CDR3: TGTGCCAGCAGCCTGTCCCTGGGCAGTGAGCAGTTCTTC.